This T cell receptor (beta chain) emerged from a study of OX40 agonist ivuxolimab in advanced cancers. The protocol was immunoSEQ multiplex PCR, while the TCRdb copy is restricted to in-frame clones and leaves out a portion. Found here are about 100,000 clones, approximately 91% of them singletons; the top ten hold roughly 0.15%. The CDR3 covers 11 residues. Germline V gives CDR1 LNHDA, CDR2 SQIVND (reference sequence). V was cut by 8 bases and J by 7 bases, with 11 bases left in between. The clonotype originates from an adult with an advanced solid tumor such as melanoma, head and neck, liver or kidney cancer. This chain uses TRBV19 with TRBJ1-2; D not resolved. The source was CD4+ or CD8+ T cells sorted from blood, collected in a trial of the OX40 agonist ivuxolimab. The DNA for the CDR3 is TGTGCCAGTGGGGAACGGGTTGGCTACACCTTC. Translating it yields CASGERVGYTF.